What follows are 29 T cell receptor beta chains derived from one specimen sequenced in a study of blood T cell repertoires in COVID-19 (dated by TCRdb to the early 2020s). Receptors were amplified or captured by the immunoSEQ multiplex PCR assay. This immuneACCESS table, as held by TCRdb, lists in-frame sequences with V and J called but not all clones. Of the missing ones, under half trace to an unresolved V gene in checked studies; the others have no known cause. Here the sample has about 100,000 clones; more than 85% occur a single time. The ten largest account for about 1.9% of the sample. Sequencing was done on a sample of peripheral blood. The receptors were sampled from a man over 45 with active COVID-19.

V gene TRBV7-9 combines with J gene TRBJ2-1; no clear D. In germline, CDR1 is SEHNR, CDR2 FQNEAQ (reference sequence). The CDR3 length is 13 residues. The germline V and J ends were trimmed by 5 bases and 8 bases, with 13 bases remaining between them. The CDR3 here is CASSVTPSYEQFF. In nucleotides, the CDR3 is TGTGCCAGCAGCGTAACTCCCTCGTATGAGCAGTTCTTC.

V is TRBV2 and J is TRBJ2-6; no clear D. Germline CDR1 reads SNHLY; CDR2 reads FYNNEI. The CDR3 extends over 13 amino acids. The V and J ends lost 7 bases and 0 bases respectively, with 4 bases between them. The CDR3 loop reads CASKYSGANVLTF. In nucleotides, the CDR3 is TGTGCCAGCAAATACTCTGGGGCCAACGTCCTGACTTTC.

The chain employs TRBV7-2 and TRBJ2-1; TRBD2 matches at 15 bases. The junction had 10 bases not matched to a gene; V was cut back by 5 bases and J by 8 bases. In germline, CDR1 is SGHTA, CDR2 FQGNSA. The CDR3 totals 17 residues. CDR3 DNA sequence: TGTGCCAGCAGCATATCGGGACTAGCGGGAGGCGGCGATGAGCAGTTCTTC. Protein sequence: CASSISGLAGGGDEQFF.

This clone was picked up a small number of times. DNA for the CDR3: TGTGCCAGCAGTGAAGACAGGGGAGGCAATTCACCCCTCCACTTT. Protein: CASSEDRGGNSPLHF. This chain connects TRBV2 to TRBJ1-6; 7 positions match TRBD1. Germline trimming cut 1 base from V and 7 bases from J; bases unmatched to any gene: 4. In germline, CDR1 is SNHLY, CDR2 FYNNEI. This CDR3 comprises 15 residues.

The chain recombines TRBV30 with TRBJ2-1; no definite D call. Germline V lookup: CDR1 GTSNPN, CDR2 SVGIG (reference sequence). CDR3 size: 13 residues. The V end lost 2 bases, the J end lost 3 bases, and 8 bases lay between the germline ends. CDR3 in amino acids: CAWSRPLYNEQFF. CDR3 bases: TGTGCCTGGAGTCGTCCACTCTACAATGAGCAGTTCTTC.

The chain uses TRBV5-8 and TRBJ1-1; D is uncertain. The ends were cut back, 0 bases at V and 0 bases at J, with 21 bases in the middle. The CDR3 spans 19 residues. Germline CDR1 SGHTS, CDR2 YDEGEE. This CDR3 is CASSLVPRISSALNTEAFF. The CDR3 DNA is TGTGCCAGCAGCTTGGTTCCCCGGATCTCGAGCGCCCTGAACACTGAAGCTTTCTTT.

V gene TRBV9 combines with J gene TRBJ1-4; D is perhaps TRBD1 (6 bases). V lost 3 bases and J 8 bases, leaving 17 bases between the germline ends. This CDR3 is built from 15 residues. Germline V gene sequence: CDR1 SGDLS, CDR2 YYNGEE. In DNA, the CDR3 is TGTGCCAGCAGCGACCCCAACGGGGGGCGGGAAAAACTGTTTTTT. This sequence encodes CASSDPNGGREKLFF.

The rearrangement joins TRBV19 to TRBJ2-3; TRBD2 matches 12 bases. Germline CDR1 and CDR2: LNHDA and SQIVND (reference sequence). Trimming at V came to 5 bases and at J to 6 bases, leaving 9 bases not matched to a gene. This CDR3 is built from 16 residues. CDR3 region: CASSDPSGGARDTQYF. CDR3 nucleotides: TGTGCCAGTAGTGACCCTAGCGGGGGGGCGAGGGATACGCAGTATTTT.

J is TRBJ1-3 and V is TRBV19, with a tentative D call TRBD1 (5 bases). V was shortened by 5 bases and J by 2 bases, with 10 bases between the two germline ends. CDR1 and CDR2 from the germline V gene are LNHDA and SQIVND (reference sequence). CDR3 length equals 14 residues. The CDR3 here is CASSSGGTGNTIYF. The CDR3 DNA reads TGTGCCAGTAGTTCCGGGGGGACTGGAAACACCATATATTTT. The full variable domain, completed using reference TRBV19 and TRBJ1-3, is DGGITQSPKYLFRKEGQNVTLSCEQNLNHDAMYWYRQDPGQGLRLIYYSQIVNDFQKGDIAEGYSVSREKKESFPLTVTSAQKNPTAFYLCASSSGGTGNTIYFGEGSWLTVV.

V is TRBV3-1 (or the pseudogene TRBV3-2) and J is TRBJ1-1; the match to TRBD1 covers 9 bases. The CDR3 has 14 residues. Losses at the gene ends were 4 bases for V and 4 bases for J; bases not matched to a gene: 4. Germline V gene sequence: CDR1 LGHDT, CDR2 YNNKEL (reference sequence). The CDR3 DNA reads as TGTGCCAGCAGCCTCCGGGACAGGGCCACTGAAGCTTTCTTT. This translates into CASSLRDRATEAFF.

The chain carries TRBV27 and TRBJ2-7; 7 bases line up with TRBD2. The CDR3 extends over 14 amino acids. Trimming took 6 bases from V and 1 from J; bases not matched to a gene: 6. Germline loops: CDR1 MNHEY, CDR2 SMNVEV (reference sequence). In DNA form, the CDR3 reads TGTGCCAGCAGGTTGGGGACTACGTCCTACGAGCAGTACTTC. This gives the protein CASRLGTTSYEQYF.

The genes are TRBV27 and TRBJ2-7; D is possibly TRBD1 (6 bases). V shed 6 bases and J shed 7 bases, with 25 bases lying between them. The CDR3 totals 16 residues. In germline, CDR1 is MNHEY, CDR2 SMNVEV (reference sequence). CDR3 nucleotides: TGTGCCAGCAGATCCAATGTGGGGGACCAGGGGTGGGAGCAGTACTTC. Translation: CASRSNVGDQGWEQYF.

This clone has a handful of counts. This rearrangement joins TRBV7-3 to TRBJ1-6; unclear D gene. The CDR3 is made up of 16 amino acids. V was cut by 2 bases and J by 0 bases, with 8 bases left in between. The V gene's germline CDR1 is SGHTA and CDR2 FQGTGA. The CDR3 DNA sequence: TGTGCCAGCAGCTTAGGTCCGAGCTCCTATAATTCACCCCTCCACTTT. Its translation: CASSLGPSSYNSPLHF.

This chain joins TRBV5-1 and TRBJ2-5, with a weak D call TRBD2 (6 bases). CDR1 is SGHRS, CDR2 YFSETQ, per germline. This CDR3 contains 15 residues. With 0 bases removed from V and 3 bases from J, the gap between germline ends came to 12 bases. This CDR3 is CASSLAPRGEETQYF. The CDR3 DNA follows: TGCGCCAGCAGCTTGGCGCCCCGCGGGGAAGAGACCCAGTACTTC.

The chain is built from TRBV14 and TRBJ1-1, with 7 bases matching TRBD1. V was pared by 5 bases and J by 6 bases, with 6 bases of the junction left unmatched. Germline V gene lookup returns CDR1 SGHDN and CDR2 FVKESK. The CDR3 consists of 13 residues. The CDR3 loop reads CASSATGKSEAFF. The CDR3, as DNA: TGTGCCAGCAGCGCGACAGGGAAATCTGAAGCTTTCTTT.

The V call is TRBV24-1, the J call TRBJ2-3; D possibly corresponds to TRBD2 (6 bases). CDR1 KGHDR and CDR2 SFDVKD come from the germline V gene. CDR3 size: 14 residues. The V and J ends lost 6 bases and 6 bases respectively, with 15 bases between them. The CDR3 loop is CATSQGGGSDTQYF. The CDR3 nucleotides read TGTGCCACCAGTCAGGGAGGTGGGTCGGATACGCAGTATTTT.

V and J are TRBV5-6 and TRBJ2-1; 9 positions agree with TRBD2. The CDR3 length is 15 residues. V lost 2 bases and J lost 2; bases outside the gene matches: 2. CDR1 and CDR2 (germline): SGHDT, YYEEEE. The CDR3 region has the DNA TGTGCCAGCAGCTTCAGACTAGCGGCCTACAATGAGCAGTTCTTC. This codes for CASSFRLAAYNEQFF.

The rearrangement uses TRBV10-3 and TRBJ2-3, with 12 bases matching TRBD2. CDR1 is ENHRY, CDR2 SYGVKD, per germline. The CDR3 has 20 residues. Trimming cost V 4 bases and J 4 bases; bases outside gene matches: 18. Here the CDR3 reads CAISVPPGSSGRARADTQYF. DNA of the CDR3: TGTGCCATCAGTGTTCCTCCTGGGTCTAGCGGGAGGGCCAGGGCAGATACGCAGTATTTT.

V is TRBV6-5 and J is TRBJ2-1; TRBD2 agrees at 7 bases. V shed 0 bases and J 16 bases; nucleotides not matched to a gene: 6. Germline V gives CDR1 MNHEY, CDR2 SVGAGI. There are 12 residues in the CDR3. For the CDR3, the DNA is TGTGCCAGCAGTTACTCGCGGGAGTCTTATTTCTTC. It is translated as CASSYSRESYFF.

V gene TRBV2 combines with J gene TRBJ1-1, with 8 bases lining up with TRBD1. From germline, CDR1 is SNHLY and CDR2 FYNNEI. V lost 8 bases to trimming and J lost 6 bases; unmatched junction nucleotides: 8. This CDR3 comprises 13 residues. CDR3: CASEGQGVAEAFF. In DNA form, the CDR3 reads TGTGCCAGCGAAGGACAGGGAGTGGCTGAAGCTTTCTTT.

V and J are TRBV5-6 and TRBJ2-3; D might be TRBD2 (5 bases). Trimming pared 0 bases from V and 1 base from J, leaving 6 bases between. CDR3 length: 14 amino acids. Germline values: CDR1 SGHDT, CDR2 YYEEEE. The CDR3 sequence is CASSLGRGTDTQYF. CDR3 bases: TGTGCCAGCAGCTTGGGGCGGGGCACAGATACGCAGTATTTT.

This clone appeared once. The chain carries TRBV11-2 and TRBJ2-7; 7 positions match TRBD1. Trimming took 5 bases from V and 4 from J; bases not matched to a gene: 2. Germline assignment: CDR1 SGHAT and CDR2 FQNNGV. The length of the CDR3 is 12 residues. The CDR3 here is CASSRQGYEQYF. In DNA form, the CDR3 reads TGTGCCAGCAGCAGACAGGGTTACGAGCAGTACTTC.

The chain carries TRBV24-1 and TRBJ2-6; D perhaps matches TRBD2 (6 bases). Germline V CDR1 and CDR2: KGHDR, SFDVKD. The CDR3 is 19 residues long. Trimming stripped 4 bases from V and 0 bases from J, with 18 bases between. The CDR3 bases are TGTGCCACCAGTGAAAACGAGGACGCGGGGTTCTCTGGGGCCAACGTCCTGACTTTC. Translation gives CATSENEDAGFSGANVLTF.

The chain uses TRBV15 and TRBJ1-4; D is possibly TRBD1 (5 bases). V lost 3 bases, J lost 3 bases, and 14 bases lay in between. From germline, CDR1 is LNHNV and CDR2 YYDKDF (reference sequence). This CDR3 comprises 16 residues. Here the CDR3 DNA reads TGTGCCACCAGCAGGGTGGGGGGGTCCGCTAATGAAAAACTGTTTTTT. Its translation: CATSRVGGSANEKLFF. The full variable domain, rest sourced from reference TRBV15 and TRBJ1-4, is DAMVIQNPRYQVTQFGKPVTLSCSQTLNHNVMYWYQQKSSQAPKLLFHYYDKDFNNEADTPDNFQSRRPNTSFCFLDIRSPGLGDTAMYLCATSRVGGSANEKLFFGSGTQLSVL.

The V call is TRBV6-6, the J call TRBJ2-7; 9 positions match TRBD1. Trimming cost V 5 bases and J 6 bases; bases outside gene matches: 2. Germline V gene lookup returns CDR1 MNHNY and CDR2 SVGAGI (reference sequence). This CDR3 contains 12 residues. CDR3 in amino acids: CASSHRGLEQYV. The CDR3 DNA reads as TGTGCCAGCAGTCACAGGGGGCTCGAGCAGTACGTC.

The rearrangement joins TRBV6-5 to TRBJ1-5; D ambiguous. V was trimmed by 6 bases and J by 2 bases, leaving 14 bases between them. CDR3 length equals 15 residues. Germline V CDR1 and CDR2: MNHEY, SVGAGI. CDR3 DNA sequence: TGTGCCAGCAGAAATTTAGGAGCCGGCAATCAGCCCCAGCATTTT. Translated: CASRNLGAGNQPQHF.

V usage is TRBV7-6 and J usage is TRBJ2-5, with D possibly matching TRBD2 (7 bases). The V end lost 0 bases, the J end lost 1 base, and 12 bases lay between the germline ends. Germline CDR1 is SGHVS and CDR2 is FNYEAQ. The CDR3 runs to 16 residues. For the CDR3, the DNA is TGTGCCAGCAGCTTAGCGCAAGGGGGGGGCCAAGAGACCCAGTACTTC. Translating gives CASSLAQGGGQETQYF.

This sequence joins TRBV7-9 and TRBJ2-3; 9 nucleotides agree with TRBD2. There are 15 residues in the CDR3. Germline CDR1 and CDR2: SEHNR and FQNEAQ (reference sequence). V lost 3 bases, J lost 5 bases, and 6 bases stayed unmatched. Here the CDR3 DNA reads TGTGCCAGCAGCTTGGGCGGGAGGGCCTTAGATACGCAGTATTTT. Protein sequence: CASSLGGRALDTQYF.

This chain connects TRBV15 to TRBJ2-1; TRBD2 aligns across 10 bases. The CDR3 sequence is 17 residues long. The germline V gene has CDR1 LNHNV and CDR2 YYDKDF (reference sequence). Unmatched junction bases numbered 6, after V lost 4 bases and J lost 0 bases. CDR3 bases: TGTGCCACCAGCAAACTAGCGGGGACGAGCTCCTACAATGAGCAGTTCTTC. This encodes CATSKLAGTSSYNEQFF. The complete variable domain, with remaining parts taken from reference TRBV15 and TRBJ2-1, reads DAMVIQNPRYQVTQFGKPVTLSCSQTLNHNVMYWYQQKSSQAPKLLFHYYDKDFNNEADTPDNFQSRRPNTSFCFLDIRSPGLGDTAMYLCATSKLAGTSSYNEQFFGPGTRLTVL.